Below, 29 T cell receptor beta chains from the same sample are listed, as sequenced in a study of molecular identifiers for immune sequencing clone quantification. TCRdb re-analysed the PCR reads in MiXCR, keeping a single row per CDR3 protein. The sample holds about half a million distinct CDR3 sequences, 25% seen once. The sample was naive CD8+ T cells from blood, with Jurkat cell RNA spiked in. Described subset: FACS-sorted CD8+CD4-CCR7+CD45RA+ naive T cells. These receptors were obtained from a human donor in good health. Some libraries in this study had Jurkat cell RNA spiked in.

This clonotype appeared a few times. The gene calls are TRBV4-1 and TRBJ2-5; D unclear. Germline V gives CDR1 MGHRA, CDR2 YSYEKL. The CDR3 consists of 14 residues. The ends were cut back, 0 bases at V and 2 bases at J, with 7 bases in the middle. CDR3 in DNA: TGCGCCAGCAGCCAAGAAGGTACGCAAGAGACCCAGTACTTC. This gives the protein CASSQEGTQETQYF.

This clonotype was detected only once. The chain employs TRBV20-1 and TRBJ2-1; 10 bases match TRBD2. CDR3 size: 16 residues. Looked up from germline, CDR1 is DFQATT and CDR2 is SNEGSKA (reference sequence). The ends lost 3 bases at V and 4 bases at J; junction bases unmatched: 9. The CDR3 sequence: CSARDSPSGSYNEQFF. The CDR3 DNA follows: TGCAGTGCTAGGGATTCGCCTAGCGGGAGTTACAATGAGCAGTTCTTC.

This clonotype was picked up many times. The gene calls are TRBV4-3 and TRBJ2-6; D is unresolved. Trimming shortened V by 0 bases and J by 3 bases, and 9 bases separated the two germline ends. The germline V gene has CDR1 LGHNA and CDR2 YSLEER. The CDR3 consists of 16 residues. Here the CDR3 reads CASSQDRRDGANVLTF. CDR3 sequence (DNA): TGCGCCAGCAGCCAAGACAGGAGAGATGGGGCCAACGTCCTGACTTTC.

This clonotype was detected a few times. The genes are TRBV19 and TRBJ2-7, with TRBD1 identical over 7 bases. The germline gives CDR1 LNHDA, CDR2 SQIVND (reference sequence). V trimming: 0 bases; J trimming: 7 bases; junction bases outside the gene matches: 15. CDR3 length: 17 residues. The CDR3 is CASSIDLGTDAPMEQYF. The CDR3 DNA sequence: TGTGCCAGTAGTATAGATTTGGGGACAGACGCCCCGATGGAGCAGTACTTC.

This clonotype occurred a few times. A junction boundary mismatches the germline segment, possibly from a read error. The V gene is TRBV14, the J gene TRBJ2-5; tentatively, D is TRBD2 (5 bases). The CDR3 covers 12 residues. Germline CDR1 is SGHDN and CDR2 is FVKESK. CDR3 loop: CASSQDVHLRGF. The DNA of the CDR3 is TGTGCCAGCAGCCAAGACGTCCATCTCCGGGGCTTC.

For this clonotype: A much more abundant neighbour one base away suggests this may be a read error. This chain connects TRBV6-5 to TRBJ2-7; D is perhaps TRBD1 (6 bases). Germline V CDR1 and CDR2: MNHEY, SVGAGI. This CDR3 is 13 amino acids long. CDR3 region: CGSSSTGFYEQYF. The DNA of the CDR3 is TGTGGCAGCAGTTCTACAGGGTTCTACGAGCAGTACTTC.

This clonotype has a handful of counts. V and J are TRBV2 and TRBJ2-7; 7 bases align to TRBD2. The junction had 6 bases not matched to a gene; V was cut back by 1 base and J by 3 bases. The CDR3 runs to 15 residues. Germline V gene data show CDR1 as SNHLY and CDR2 as FYNNEI. CDR3 nucleotides: TGTGCCAGCAGTGAAGGCGGGGGACTCTTCTACGAGCAGTACTTC. Amino acids: CASSEGGGLFYEQYF.

This chain uses TRBV7-6 with TRBJ2-2; D unclear. This CDR3 is built from 14 residues. Germline V gene lookup returns CDR1 SGHVS and CDR2 FNYEAQ. With 5 bases removed from V and 3 bases from J, the gap between germline ends came to 10 bases. CDR3 DNA: TGTGCCAGCAGCCCAGACATGTACACCGGGGAGCTGTTTTTT. This sequence encodes CASSPDMYTGELFF. Drawing the rest from reference TRBV7-6 and TRBJ2-2, the complete variable domain is GAGVSQSPRYKVTKRGQDVALRCDPISGHVSLYWYRQALGQGPEFLTYFNYEAQQDKSGLPNDRFSAERPEGSISTLTIQRTEQRDSAMYRCASSPDMYTGELFFGEGSRLTVL.

This clonotype came up a few times. V is TRBV27 and J is TRBJ2-7, with D perhaps TRBD1 (6 bases). The CDR3 has 12 residues. Germline V lookup: CDR1 MNHEY, CDR2 SMNVEV (reference sequence). Trimming shortened V by 8 bases and J by 2 bases, and 10 bases separated the two germline ends. CDR3 DNA sequence: TGTGCCAGCGCCGACAGGACCTACGAGCAGTACTTC. It specifies CASADRTYEQYF.

About this clonotype: A much larger clone is a single base away; this may be a read error. The V gene is TRBV4-2, the J gene TRBJ2-7; 10 positions match TRBD2. The CDR3 totals 14 residues. The germline gives CDR1 LGHNA, CDR2 YNFKEQ. The DNA of the CDR3 is TGTGCCAGCAGCGGACGGACTAGCGGATACGAGCAGTGCTTC. Translated: CASSGRTSGYEQCF.

The chain joins TRBV24-1 to TRBJ2-7, with D uncertain. From germline, CDR1 is KGHDR and CDR2 SFDVKD. The CDR3 is 16 amino acids. The ends were cut back, 3 bases at V and 0 bases at J, with 14 bases in the middle. CDR3 sequence reads: CATSDRPTMSSYEQYF. In DNA, the CDR3 is TGTGCCACCAGTGATCGCCCGACGATGAGCTCCTACGAGCAGTACTTC.

The table lists this clonotype with a few counts. The J gene is TRBJ2-7, the V gene TRBV6-2 or TRBV6-3; 13 nucleotides match TRBD2. This CDR3 is 15 amino acids long. The germline CDR1 and CDR2 sequences are MNHEY and SVGEGT. V was clipped by 5 bases and J by 6 bases; unmatched bases: 7. The DNA of the CDR3 is TGTGCCAGCAGTCATCCGGGACTAGCGGGAAGCGAGCAGTACTTC. It specifies CASSHPGLAGSEQYF.

This clonotype was recorded at least ten times. The chain carries TRBV16 and TRBJ2-7, with D hard to call. This CDR3 is 13 amino acids long. Germline CDR1 reads KGHSY; CDR2 reads FQNENV. V lost 4 bases and J lost 2, with 9 bases in between. The CDR3 DNA sequence: TGTGCCAGCAGCCGAGCTGAACCCTACGAGCAGTACTTC. Translated, it gives CASSRAEPYEQYF.

This clonotype appeared many times. CDR3 nucleotides: TGTGCCAGCAGTTTACCAGGGAGCAATCAGCCCCAGCATTTT. Amino acid sequence: CASSLPGSNQPQHF. The J gene is TRBJ1-5, the V gene TRBV28, with D perhaps matching TRBD1 (5 bases). The V end lost 2 bases, the J end lost 1 base, and 6 bases lay between the germline ends. CDR3 length: 14 amino acids. Per the germline V gene, CDR1 is MDHEN and CDR2 is SYDVKM.

This clonotype has ten or more counts. This CDR3 reads CASSTKRTPLNQPQHF. CDR3 nucleotide sequence: TGTGCCAGCAGCACAAAGCGGACACCACTCAATCAGCCCCAGCATTTT. V and J are TRBV5-6 and TRBJ1-5; a possible D gene is TRBD1 (5 bases). The germline V gene has CDR1 SGHDT and CDR2 YYEEEE. The CDR3 covers 16 residues. V shed 4 bases and J shed 3 bases, with 17 bases lying between them.

This clonotype was seen more than once but under ten times. The rearrangement joins TRBV9 to TRBJ2-7; D unresolved. CDR1 and CDR2 (germline): SGDLS, YYNGEE. Deletions cut 0 bases from V and 6 bases from J, with 13 bases between. This CDR3 spans 14 amino acids. The CDR3 DNA follows: TGTGCCAGCAGCGTAGAAGGGCTCCGGGCCGAGCAGTACTTC. Protein: CASSVEGLRAEQYF.

This clonotype was observed a few times. V and J are TRBV5-6 and TRBJ2-3; the D gene is possibly TRBD2 (6 bases). CDR3 size: 14 residues. V lost 1 base, J lost 7 bases, and 13 bases lay in between. The V gene's germline CDR1 is SGHDT and CDR2 YYEEEE. CDR3 sequence reads: CASSLLLAKNTQYF. The CDR3 nucleotides read TGTGCCAGCAGCTTGTTGCTAGCGAAGAATACGCAGTATTTT. The full variable domain, with the rest looked up from reference TRBV5-6 and TRBJ2-3, is DAGVTQSPTHLIKTRGQQVTLRCSPKSGHDTVSWYQQALGQGPQFIFQYYEEEERQRGNFPDRFSGHQFPNYSSELNVNALLLGDSALYLCASSLLLAKNTQYFGPGTRLTVL.

This clonotype was counted ten times or more. The V call is TRBV9, the J call TRBJ2-2; TRBD2 matches 8 bases. V shed 0 bases and J 5 bases; nucleotides not matched to a gene: 6. Germline lookup yields CDR1 SGDLS and CDR2 YYNGEE. The CDR3 has 16 residues. CDR3: CASSVAASGGTGELFF. CDR3 DNA: TGTGCCAGCAGCGTAGCTGCCAGCGGGGGTACCGGGGAGCTGTTTTTT. Variable domain in full (rest from reference TRBV9 and TRBJ2-2): DSGVTQTPKHLITATGQRVTLRCSPRSGDLSVYWYQQSLDQGLQFLIQYYNGEERAKGNILERFSAQQFPDLHSELNLSSLELGDSALYFCASSVAASGGTGELFFGEGSRLTVL.

With regard to this clonotype: This sequence may be a read error, since a much larger clone differs from it by one base. V gene TRBV9 combines with J gene TRBJ2-1; D unclear. With 3 bases removed from V and 0 bases from J, the gap between germline ends came to 10 bases. The CDR3 sequence is 15 residues long. Germline CDR1 reads SGDLS; CDR2 reads YYNGEE. The CDR3, as DNA: TGTGCCAGCAGCGCGGACGGAAGCTCCTACAATGAGCAGTTCTTC. As protein: CASSADGSSYNEQFF.

In the case of this clonotype: A read error may explain this, as a much larger clone is one base away. The genes are TRBV12-3 or TRBV12-4 and TRBJ1-1, with D possibly TRBD1 on 5 matching bases. The CDR3 extends over 13 amino acids. V lost 1 base and J lost 8, with 11 bases in between. The CDR3 is CASSLGYSGEAFF. The CDR3 DNA follows: TGTGCCAGCAGTTTAGGATACTCAGGGGAAGCTTTCTTT.

A note on this clonotype: A much larger clone sits a single nucleotide away, making a read error possible. V usage is TRBV7-8 and J usage is TRBJ2-3; D possibly uses TRBD1 or TRBD2 (5 bases each). V lost 5 bases, J lost 4 bases, and 16 bases lay in between. The CDR3 contains 15 residues. Germline CDR1 reads SGHVS; CDR2 reads FQNEAQ. The CDR3 loop reads CASSLRDVLPDTQYF. In DNA form, the CDR3 reads TGTGCCAGCAGCCTCCGGGACGTACTACCAGATACGCAGTATTTT.

This rearrangement joins TRBV29-1 to TRBJ1-1, with no clear D. The V gene's germline CDR1 is SQVTM and CDR2 ANQGSEA. The CDR3 runs 11 residues. Trimming pared 5 bases from V and 3 bases from J, leaving 7 bases between. CDR3 DNA: TGCAGCGTTTCCCGGTACACTGAAGCTTTCTTT. Protein: CSVSRYTEAFF.

This clonotype was seen at least ten times. This rearrangement joins TRBV12-3 or TRBV12-4 to TRBJ2-5, with D perhaps TRBD1 or TRBD2 (5 bases each). Trimming took 3 bases from V and 1 from J, leaving 9 bases between them. The CDR3 is 14 amino acids. The CDR3: CASSFPGSQETQYF. The CDR3 coding sequence is TGTGCCAGCAGTTTTCCAGGGAGCCAAGAGACCCAGTACTTC.

The table lists this clonotype with a few counts. V usage is TRBV4-3 and J usage is TRBJ1-4; D is perhaps TRBD1 (5 bases). Germline CDR1 reads LGHNA; CDR2 reads YSLEER. This CDR3 region has 17 residues. Deletions cut 0 bases from V and 7 bases from J, with 18 bases between. CDR3 in amino acids: CASSQEPGGTVREKLFF. CDR3 nucleotides: TGCGCCAGCAGCCAAGAACCCGGGGGGACTGTACGTGAAAAACTGTTTTTT.

Remarks on this clonotype: This could be a read error, since a much larger clone is one nucleotide away. The gene calls are TRBV4-3 and TRBJ2-6; D uncertain. This CDR3 is 16 amino acids long. Germline V gives CDR1 LGHNA, CDR2 YSLEER. The CDR3 loop reads CASGQWVRAGANVLTF. DNA of the CDR3: TGCGCCAGCGGCCAATGGGTGCGAGCTGGGGCCAACGTCCTGACTTTC.

This rearrangement joins TRBV20-1 to TRBJ2-1, with 7 positions matching TRBD2. Unmatched junction bases numbered 9, after V lost 6 bases and J lost 4 bases. The CDR3 runs 14 residues. Germline values: CDR1 DFQATT, CDR2 SNEGSKA (reference sequence). The CDR3 region has the DNA TGCAGTGCAGATAAGCGGGAACCATACAATGAGCAGTTCTTC. It specifies CSADKREPYNEQFF.

Details on this clonotype: A read error is possible here, since a much larger clone lies one base away. V usage is TRBV20-1 and J usage is TRBJ2-3; a weak D match, TRBD1 (5 bases). The J call is uncertain, as TRBJ1-5 better fits the DNA end. The germline V gene encodes CDR1 DFQATT and CDR2 SNEGSKA (reference sequence). The CDR3 covers 15 residues. This CDR3 is CSAGTSGTSTDTQHF. CDR3 DNA: TGCAGTGCCGGGACTAGCGGGACTAGCACAGATACGCAGCATTTT.

This clonotype was seen many times. V and J are TRBV6-5 and TRBJ2-7; D unresolved. V was shortened by 0 bases and J by 4 bases, with 7 bases between the two germline ends. CDR1 is MNHEY, CDR2 SVGAGI, per germline. The CDR3 totals 13 residues. In DNA, the CDR3 is TGTGCCAGCAGTTACTCGAGTAGGTACGAGCAGTACTTC. This sequence encodes CASSYSSRYEQYF.

V usage is TRBV20-1 and J usage is TRBJ2-7; 11 nucleotides align to TRBD2. The CDR3 has 14 amino acids. The germline CDR1 and CDR2 sequences are DFQATT and SNEGSKA (reference sequence). The J segment lost 4 bases and the V segment lost 5 bases, leaving 7 bases of the junction unmatched. CDR3 DNA: TGCAGTGCTCCGTCTAGCGGGGGGCCATACGAGCAGTACTTC. Encoded protein: CSAPSSGGPYEQYF.